This section outlines one T cell receptor beta chain sequence together with its context. Its antigen is still unknown. The data stem from a study of early T cells in non-severe SARS-CoV-2 infection. Study-wide background: It was bulk RNA from unsorted whole blood that was sequenced, and the chains were unpaired. Regarding the study as a whole: VDJdb matching favored anti-spike CD8 responses, missing private and CD4 specificities.

Germline CDR1 and CDR2: MNHEY and SMNVEV (reference sequence). Germline trimming cut 6 bases from V and 6 bases from J; bases unmatched to any gene: 10. This CDR3 comprises 14 residues. Individually, cDNA molecules had unique molecular identifiers attached to them. From the 5' RACE reads, TCRdb called clonotypes with MiXCR, one entry per CDR3 protein. The table records around 53,000 distinct CDR3 sequences, 8.5% to 10% of them present only once. The source is an adult who was a healthcare worker with PCR-confirmed SARS-CoV-2 infection or an uninfected control (not recorded which). V gene TRBV27 combines with J gene TRBJ2-7; 8 positions match TRBD1. Specimen: whole blood. The CDR3 coding sequence is TGTGCCAGCAGCCGAAGACAGGGGATGAGCGAGCAGTACTTC. This encodes CASSRRQGMSEQYF.